This T cell receptor beta chain is from a study of graft-versus-host responses after intestinal transplantation. Turning to the study itself: Recipients had transplants, and these were multivisceral, liver-intestinal, or isolated intestinal.

Study-wide results and limits: GvH clones occurred in recipient marrow; some first appeared in ileum or blood. Clonal ratios of graft-versus-host to host-versus-graft in allografts were high for patients exhibiting graft-donor T cell macrochimerism.

As for this clone: Its matching antigen is unknown.

With 8 bases removed from V and 3 bases from J, the gap between germline ends came to 11 bases. Germline assignment: CDR1 SGHVS and CDR2 FNYEAQ. The CDR3 covers 12 residues. Profiling relied on immunoSEQ multiplex PCR, and the TCRdb table lists in-frame clones only, not all of them. The table includes nearly 100,000 clones, 90% detected once. This chain uses TRBV7-6 with TRBJ2-7; D is perhaps TRBD1 or TRBD2 (5 bases each). The sequence came from a human patient who received an intestinal transplant, so some T cells may come from the graft donor. The specimen was PBMCs, collected roughly 410 days after intestinal transplant. The CDR3 here is CASGTSIYEQYF. DNA for the CDR3: TGTGCCAGCGGGACGTCGATCTACGAGCAGTACTTC.